The clone carrying this TCR beta chain is labeled medium-sized (0.01 to 0.1%) based on frequency. The antigen is undetermined. The TRB libraries of cDNA were built by UMI-labeled 5' RACE. TCRdb reanalyzed the 5' RACE reads, giving one entry per CDR3 protein sequence and no DNA. The sample includes 2,500 to 3,000 distinct CDR3 sequences. This entry is derived from a study of CXCR3-negative and CXCR3-positive naive CD8 T cells. At approximately 300,000 cells each, triplicate sorts were carried out for each CD8+ T cell subset. CD45RO-CCR7+CD27+CD95- marked naive CD8+ T cells. Points from the study as a whole: Comparison of naive cells showed more hydrophobic TRB CDR3s in CXCR3-positive than in CXCR3-negative naive cells.

The CDR3 has 14 amino acids. CDR1 is SQVTM and CDR2 is ANQGSEA in the germline V gene. This chain joins TRBV29-1 and TRBJ2-1; TCRdb's D gene call, TRBD1, goes unchecked for lack of DNA. Sequences were obtained from naive CXCR3+ CD8+ T cells from blood. Subset denoted: CD45RO-CCR7+CD27+CD95- naive CD8+ T cells expressing CXCR3 (TNR3+). The clonotype comes from a human donor in good health. Some clones in this sample may be carry-over from other donors' samples. The CDR3 sequence is CSVEVTTGFNEQFF.